The TCR beta chain under discussion was sequenced for a study of T-cell reconstitution after alpha-beta-depleted transplantation in children. Germline CDR1 and CDR2: MDHEN and SYDVKM. V shed 7 bases and J shed 6 bases, with 14 bases lying between them. The CDR3 is 13 amino acids. TCRbeta library preparation incorporated unique molecular identifiers. TCRdb recomputed calls from the PCR reads with MiXCR, one row per CDR3 protein. The sample includes about 440,000 distinct CDR3 sequences, over 40% seen only once; the top ten take about 30%. Notes on the study in general: Some patients owed their high day-60 TCRbeta diversity to surviving recipient T cells and thymic progenitors. Expanded clones from the graft, numbering several hundred, reportedly supplied alpha-beta T cells about two months after transplant. Fresh T-cell production supplied most of the T-cell counts and diversity seen one year after transplant.

This clonotype has a count of ten or more. Its antigen is currently unknown. The TCR originated in a girl between 2 and 10 years old with aplastic anemia, due to receive a stem cell transplant. The sequencing used PBMCs, collected before TCRalphabeta/CD19-depleted stem cell transplant. The rearrangement joins TRBV28 to TRBJ2-3, with D possibly called TRBD1 or TRBD2 (6 bases each). For the CDR3, the DNA is TGTGCCAGCATGCCCGGGGGCCTGGATACGCAGTATTTT. Protein: CASMPGGLDTQYF.